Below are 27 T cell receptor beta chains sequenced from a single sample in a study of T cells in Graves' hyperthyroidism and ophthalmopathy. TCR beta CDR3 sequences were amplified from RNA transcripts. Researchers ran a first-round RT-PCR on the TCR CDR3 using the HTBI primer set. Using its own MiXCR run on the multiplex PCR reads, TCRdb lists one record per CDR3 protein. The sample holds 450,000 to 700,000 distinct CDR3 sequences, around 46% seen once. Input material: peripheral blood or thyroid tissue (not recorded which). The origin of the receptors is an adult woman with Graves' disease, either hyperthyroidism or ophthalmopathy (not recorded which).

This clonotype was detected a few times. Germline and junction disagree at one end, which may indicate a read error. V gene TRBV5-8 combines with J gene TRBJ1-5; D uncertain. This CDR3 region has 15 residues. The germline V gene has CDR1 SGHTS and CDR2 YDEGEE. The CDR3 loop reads CTSSLEGGSNQPQHF. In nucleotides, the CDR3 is TGTACCAGCAGCTTGGAAGGCGGCAGCAATCAGCCCCAGCATTTT.

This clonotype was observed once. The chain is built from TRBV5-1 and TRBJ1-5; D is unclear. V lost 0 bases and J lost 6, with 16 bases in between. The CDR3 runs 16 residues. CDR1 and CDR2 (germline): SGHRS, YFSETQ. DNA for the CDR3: TGCGCCAGCAGCTTGGAACCCGGTCGCTTTGGTCAGCCCCAGCATTTT. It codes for CASSLEPGRFGQPQHF. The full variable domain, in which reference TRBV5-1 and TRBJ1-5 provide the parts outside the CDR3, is KAGVTQTPRYLIKTRGQQVTLSCSPISGHRSVSWYQQTPGQGLQFLFEYFSETQRNKGNFPGRFSGRQFSNSRSEMNVSTLELGDSALYLCASSLEPGRFGQPQHFGDGTRLSIL.

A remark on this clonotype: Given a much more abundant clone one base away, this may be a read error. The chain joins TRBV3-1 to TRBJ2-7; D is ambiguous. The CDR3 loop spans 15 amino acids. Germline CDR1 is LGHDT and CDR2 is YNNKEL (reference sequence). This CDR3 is CASGQDRAGSYEQYF. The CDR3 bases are TGTGCCAGCGGCCAAGATCGCGCTGGCTCCTACGAGCAGTACTTC.

The CDR3 is CASSLDWTLMNSPLHF. The DNA of the CDR3 is TGCGCCAGCAGCTTGGATTGGACATTGATGAATTCACCCCTCCACTTT. The rearrangement links TRBV5-1 to TRBJ1-6, with D possibly being TRBD1 (5 bases). Germline values: CDR1 SGHRS, CDR2 YFSETQ. CDR3 length equals 16 residues. V was pared by 0 bases and J by 7 bases, with 14 bases between.

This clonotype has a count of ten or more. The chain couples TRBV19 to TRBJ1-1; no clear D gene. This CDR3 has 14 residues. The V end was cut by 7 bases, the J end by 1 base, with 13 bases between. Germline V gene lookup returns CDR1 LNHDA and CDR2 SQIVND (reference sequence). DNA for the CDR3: TGTGCCAGTAAGTTTAGGAACGGGAACACTGAAGCTTTCTTT. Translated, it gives CASKFRNGNTEAFF.

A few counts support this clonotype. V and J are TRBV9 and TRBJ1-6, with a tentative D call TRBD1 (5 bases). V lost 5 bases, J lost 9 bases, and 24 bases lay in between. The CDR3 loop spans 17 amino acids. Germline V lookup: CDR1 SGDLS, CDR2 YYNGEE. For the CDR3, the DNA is TGTGCCAGCAGTCCACCCTTGGACATATTCAGTAGTTCACCCCTCCACTTT. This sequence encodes CASSPPLDIFSSSPLHF.

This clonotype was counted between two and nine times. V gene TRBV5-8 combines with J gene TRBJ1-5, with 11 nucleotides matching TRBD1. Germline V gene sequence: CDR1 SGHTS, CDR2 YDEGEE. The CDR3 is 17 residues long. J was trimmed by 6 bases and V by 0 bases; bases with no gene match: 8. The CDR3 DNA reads TGTGCCAGCAGCTTGGGAGTATGGGACAGGGGGTTTCAGCCCCAGCATTTT. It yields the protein CASSLGVWDRGFQPQHF.

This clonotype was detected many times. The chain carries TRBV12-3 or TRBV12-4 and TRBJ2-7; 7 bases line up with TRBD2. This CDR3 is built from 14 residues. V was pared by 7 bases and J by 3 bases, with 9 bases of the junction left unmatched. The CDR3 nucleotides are TGTGCCAGCAATATCCAGGGAGGGAGCTACGAGCAGTACTTC. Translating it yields CASNIQGGSYEQYF.

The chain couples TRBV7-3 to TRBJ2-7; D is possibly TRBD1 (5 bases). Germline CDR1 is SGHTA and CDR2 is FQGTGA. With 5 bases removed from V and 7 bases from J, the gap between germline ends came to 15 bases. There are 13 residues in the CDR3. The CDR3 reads CASSLLGRNEQYF. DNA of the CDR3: TGTGCCAGCAGCCTTTTGGGGCGAAATGAGCAGTACTTC.

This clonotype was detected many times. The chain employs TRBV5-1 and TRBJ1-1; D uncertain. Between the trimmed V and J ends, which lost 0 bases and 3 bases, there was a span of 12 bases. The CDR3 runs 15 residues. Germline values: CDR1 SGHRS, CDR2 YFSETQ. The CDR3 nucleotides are TGCGCCAGCAGCTTGGTATTCGGGCGGGACACTGAAGCTTTCTTT. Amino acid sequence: CASSLVFGRDTEAFF.

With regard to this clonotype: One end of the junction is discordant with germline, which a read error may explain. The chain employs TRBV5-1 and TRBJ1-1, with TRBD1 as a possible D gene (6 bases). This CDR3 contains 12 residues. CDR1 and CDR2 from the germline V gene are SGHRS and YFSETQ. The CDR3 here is CASSPGDTEALF. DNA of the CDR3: TGCGCCAGCAGCCCGGGGGACACTGAAGCTCTCTTT.

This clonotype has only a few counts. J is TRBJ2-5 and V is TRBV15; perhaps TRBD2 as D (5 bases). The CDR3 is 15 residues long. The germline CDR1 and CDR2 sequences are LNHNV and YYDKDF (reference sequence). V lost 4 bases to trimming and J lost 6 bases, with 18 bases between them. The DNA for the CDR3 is TGTGCCACCAGCAAGCGAATACGGTGGACTCAGACCCAGTACTTC. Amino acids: CATSKRIRWTQTQYF.

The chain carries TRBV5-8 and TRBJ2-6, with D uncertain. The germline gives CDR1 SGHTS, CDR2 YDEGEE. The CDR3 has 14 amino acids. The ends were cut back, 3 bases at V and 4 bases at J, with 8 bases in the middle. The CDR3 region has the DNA TGTGCCAGCAGCTCGCCGACAGGGGCCAACGTCCTGACTTTC. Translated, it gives CASSSPTGANVLTF.

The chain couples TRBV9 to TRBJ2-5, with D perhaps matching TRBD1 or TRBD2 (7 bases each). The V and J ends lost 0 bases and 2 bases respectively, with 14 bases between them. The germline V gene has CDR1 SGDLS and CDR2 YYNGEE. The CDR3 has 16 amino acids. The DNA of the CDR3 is TGTGCCAGCAGCGTAGCGTCAGGGGGGGGACAAGAGACCCAGTACTTC. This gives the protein CASSVASGGGQETQYF. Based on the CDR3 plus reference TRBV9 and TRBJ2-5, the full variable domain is DSGVTQTPKHLITATGQRVTLRCSPRSGDLSVYWYQQSLDQGLQFLIQYYNGEERAKGNILERFSAQQFPDLHSELNLSSLELGDSALYFCASSVASGGGQETQYFGPGTRLLVL.

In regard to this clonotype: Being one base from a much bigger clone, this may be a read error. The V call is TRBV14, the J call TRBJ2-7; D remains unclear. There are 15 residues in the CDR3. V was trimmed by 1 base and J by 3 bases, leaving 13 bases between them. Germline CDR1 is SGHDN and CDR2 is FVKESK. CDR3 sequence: CASSQGANFFYEQYF. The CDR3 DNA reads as TGTGCCAGCAGCCAAGGGGCAAATTTCTTCTACGAGCAGTACTTC.

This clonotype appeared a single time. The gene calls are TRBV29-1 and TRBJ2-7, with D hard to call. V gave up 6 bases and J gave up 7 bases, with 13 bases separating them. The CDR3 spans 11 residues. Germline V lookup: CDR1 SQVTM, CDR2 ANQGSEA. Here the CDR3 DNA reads TGCAGCGTCATTCCCCCCAATGAGCAGTACTTC. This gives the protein CSVIPPNEQYF.

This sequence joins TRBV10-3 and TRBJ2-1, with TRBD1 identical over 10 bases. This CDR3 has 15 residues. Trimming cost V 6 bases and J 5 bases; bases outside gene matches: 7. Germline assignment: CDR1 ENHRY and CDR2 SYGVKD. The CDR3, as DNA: TGTGCCATCAGCGAAACCGGGACAGGGGACAATGAGCAGTTCTTC. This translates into CAISETGTGDNEQFF.

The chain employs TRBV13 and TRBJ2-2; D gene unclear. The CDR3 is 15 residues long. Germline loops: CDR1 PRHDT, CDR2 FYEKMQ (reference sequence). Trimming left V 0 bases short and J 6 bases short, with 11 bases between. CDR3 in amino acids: CASSLGRQTAGELFF. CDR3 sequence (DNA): TGTGCCAGCAGCTTAGGCAGGCAGACCGCCGGGGAGCTGTTTTTT.

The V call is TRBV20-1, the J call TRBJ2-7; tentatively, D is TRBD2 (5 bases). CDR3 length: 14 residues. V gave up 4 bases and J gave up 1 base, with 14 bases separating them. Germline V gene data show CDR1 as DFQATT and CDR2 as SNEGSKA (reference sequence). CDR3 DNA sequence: TGCAGTGCTACTAGGACTCTTAGATCCTACGAGCAGTACTTC. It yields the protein CSATRTLRSYEQYF.

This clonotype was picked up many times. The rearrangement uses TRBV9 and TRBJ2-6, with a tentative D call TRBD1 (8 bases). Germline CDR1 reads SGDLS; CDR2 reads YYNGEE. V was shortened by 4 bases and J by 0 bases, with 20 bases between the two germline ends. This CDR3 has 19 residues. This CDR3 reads CASSFRGDRRGSGANVLTF. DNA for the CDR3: TGTGCCAGCAGCTTCCGGGGGGACAGGAGGGGCTCTGGGGCCAACGTCCTGACTTTC.

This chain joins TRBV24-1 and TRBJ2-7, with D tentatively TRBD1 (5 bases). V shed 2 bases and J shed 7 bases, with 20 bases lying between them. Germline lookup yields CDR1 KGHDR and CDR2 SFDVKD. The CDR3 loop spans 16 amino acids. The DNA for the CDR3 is TGTGCCACCAGTGATTCTCACCGAGCTGGGGCGCGGGAGCAGTACTTC. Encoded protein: CATSDSHRAGAREQYF.

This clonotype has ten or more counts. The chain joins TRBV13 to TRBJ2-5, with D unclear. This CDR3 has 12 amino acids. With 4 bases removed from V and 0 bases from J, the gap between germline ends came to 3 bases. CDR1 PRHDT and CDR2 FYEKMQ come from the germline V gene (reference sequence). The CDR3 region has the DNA TGTGCCAGCAGCTCGGACCAAGAGACCCAGTACTTC. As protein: CASSSDQETQYF.

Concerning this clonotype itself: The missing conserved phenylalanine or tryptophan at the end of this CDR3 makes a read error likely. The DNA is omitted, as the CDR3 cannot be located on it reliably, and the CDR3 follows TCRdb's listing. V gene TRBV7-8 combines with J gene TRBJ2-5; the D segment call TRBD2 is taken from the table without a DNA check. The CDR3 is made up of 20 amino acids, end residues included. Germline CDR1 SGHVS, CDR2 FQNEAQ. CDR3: CASSFYICSARGRERETQYS.

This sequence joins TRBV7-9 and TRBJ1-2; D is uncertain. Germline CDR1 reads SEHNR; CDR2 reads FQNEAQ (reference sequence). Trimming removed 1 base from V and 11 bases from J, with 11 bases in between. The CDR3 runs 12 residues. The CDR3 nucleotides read TGTGCCAGCAGCTTAGTGCCTAGCGGTTACACCTTC. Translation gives CASSLVPSGYTF.

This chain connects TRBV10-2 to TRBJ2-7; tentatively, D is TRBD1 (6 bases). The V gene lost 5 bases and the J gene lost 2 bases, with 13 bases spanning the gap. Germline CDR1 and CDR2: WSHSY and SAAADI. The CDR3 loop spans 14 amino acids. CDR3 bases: TGCGCCAGCAGTTCAGGGGCCGTAGCCTACGAGCAGTACTTC. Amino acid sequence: CASSSGAVAYEQYF.

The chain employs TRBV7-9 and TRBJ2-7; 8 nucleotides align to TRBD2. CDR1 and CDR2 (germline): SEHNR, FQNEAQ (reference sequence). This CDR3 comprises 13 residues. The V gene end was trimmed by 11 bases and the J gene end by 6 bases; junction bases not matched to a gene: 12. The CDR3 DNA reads TGTGCCGCGGGGGGACCGGGTCCGGGCGAGCAGTACTTC. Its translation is CAAGGPGPGEQYF.

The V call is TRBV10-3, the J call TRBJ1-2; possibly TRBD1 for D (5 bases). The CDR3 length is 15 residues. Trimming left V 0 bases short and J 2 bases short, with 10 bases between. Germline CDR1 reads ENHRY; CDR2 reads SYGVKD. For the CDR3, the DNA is TGTGCCATCAGTGAGTCGTCGGGGCGAAACTATGGCTACACCTTC. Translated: CAISESSGRNYGYTF.